The rows below give T cell receptor beta chains drawn from one sample of a study of blood T cell repertoires in COVID-19. Only in-frame clones appear in the TCRdb table, and some are missing; sequencing was by immunoSEQ multiplex PCR. The sample consists of about 400,000 clones, around 90% of them appearing once. The sample taken for sequencing was PBMCs or T cells enriched from blood (not recorded which). These receptors came from a woman aged 40-49 years with acute COVID-19. Each CDR3 is given with its conserved first and last residue. A D gene is named only where the DNA matches it firmly. Where a row states a size, it is once, few, many or the class of an expanded clone; other rows omit it.

V	J	D	size	DNA	CDR3
TRBV2	TRBJ1-1	.	.	TGTGCCAGTTCAGGGGCTTCGAACACTGAAGCTTTCTTT	CASSGASNTEAFF
TRBV30	TRBJ1-1	.	.	TGTGCCTGGAGTCCTTTCACAGGAATGAACACTGAAGCTTTCTTT	CAWSPFTGMNTEAFF
TRBV24-1	TRBJ2-3	.	.	TGTGCCACCAGTGACCCCAATAGCGATACGCAGTATTTT	CATSDPNSDTQYF
TRBV6-5	TRBJ2-2	.	.	TGTGCCAGCAGTTACCCCATCACAGAGCTGTTTTTT	CASSYPITELFF
TRBV10-3	TRBJ1-1	TRBD1	.	TGTGCCATCAGTGAGTCGAGGGGGCAGGGAACTGAAGCTTTCTTT	CAISESRGQGTEAFF
TRBV11-2	TRBJ2-7	.	.	TGTGCCAGCAGCCCCAGGGTTTTATTCGAGCAGTACTTC	CASSPRVLFEQYF
TRBV4-1	TRBJ2-1	TRBD2	.	TGCGCCAGCAGCCAAGGCTTAGCGGGGCGGGGGGAGCAGTTCTTC	CASSQGLAGRGEQFF
TRBV18	TRBJ2-3	TRBD2	.	TGTGCCAGCTCCTCCCGGGCGGGGGGGCACGCAGATACGCAGTATTTT	CASSSRAGGHADTQYF
TRBV2	TRBJ1-4	.	.	TGTGCCAGCGGACTTAGCAGGGGATCAGCCGGTGAAAAACTGTTTTTT	CASGLSRGSAGEKLFF
TRBV2	TRBJ1-5	TRBD1	few	TGTGCCAGCACCAGGGGGCGGAATCAGCCCCAGCATTTT	CASTRGRNQPQHF
TRBV18	TRBJ2-2	TRBD2	.	TGTGCCAGCTCACCCACTAGCGGGGGACTCACCGGGGAGCTGTTTTTT	CASSPTSGGLTGELFF
TRBV5-8	TRBJ1-4	.	.	TGTGCCAGCAGCCAGTTTCTCGGGCCGACTAGTAATGAAAAACTGTTTTTT	CASSQFLGPTSNEKLFF
TRBV23-1	TRBJ1-6	.	.	TGCGCCAGCAGTCAATCAGGGGTAGAATCACCCCTCCACTTT	CASSQSGVESPLHF
TRBV7-9	TRBJ1-5	TRBD1	.	TGTGCCAGCAGCTCGGGGTGGGACAGTAGCAATCAGCCCCAGCATTTT	CASSSGWDSSNQPQHF
TRBV7-9	TRBJ2-7	.	.	TGTGCCAGCAGCTTACCCGCGGGGGAGCAGTACTTC	CASSLPAGEQYF
TRBV7-9	TRBJ1-1	.	once	TGTGCCAGCAGCCCCGGGAGCGGAAACCGGGCTTTCTTT	CASSPGSGNRAFF
TRBV7-8	TRBJ2-1	.	.	TGTGCCAGCAGCCCGGTAGGGCAGGGGAGGGATGAGCAGTTCTTC	CASSPVGQGRDEQFF
TRBV10-1	TRBJ1-2	.	.	TGCGCCAGTGCAGGGGATGGCTACACCTTC	CASAGDGYTF
TRBV19	TRBJ1-5	TRBD1	.	TGTGCCAGTAGTATATTTCCCGAGACAGGGTTTGGTCAGCCCCAGCATTTT	CASSIFPETGFGQPQHF
TRBV7-2	TRBJ2-5	.	once	TGTGCCAGCAGCTTAGTGGAGCTAGCAGGCCAAGAGACCCAGTACTTC	CASSLVELAGQETQYF
TRBV5-1	TRBJ2-5	TRBD2	.	TGCGCCAGCAGCCGCGCTAGCGGAGAGACCCAGTACTTC	CASSRASGETQYF
TRBV10-3	TRBJ1-1	TRBD1	.	TGTGCCATCAGTCCACACGGACAGGGGGCCAACACTGAAGCTTTCTTT	CAISPHGQGANTEAFF
TRBV2	TRBJ1-2	.	once	TGTGCCAGCGAGGGAGGATCAGGCGGCTCTAACTATGGCTACACCTTC	CASEGGSGGSNYGYTF
TRBV5-1	TRBJ1-1	.	.	TGCGCCAGCAGCTGGACAGCTAACACTGAAGCTTTCTTT	CASSWTANTEAFF
TRBV9	TRBJ1-3	TRBD1	.	TGTGCCAGCAGCGTTTACGGACAGGGTGACACCATATATTTT	CASSVYGQGDTIYF
TRBV11-2	TRBJ2-1	TRBD2	.	TGTGCCAGCAGCTTTAGCTCGGGGGGCTCCTACAATGAGCAGTTCTTC	CASSFSSGGSYNEQFF
TRBV6-5	TRBJ2-3	.	.	TGTGCCAGCGGACAGCGGCTTAGCACAGATACGCAGTATTTT	CASGQRLSTDTQYF
TRBV4-1	TRBJ2-7	.	once	TGCGCCAGCAGCCAAGAGGAGGCGGTATACGAGCAGTACTTC	CASSQEEAVYEQYF
TRBV19	TRBJ1-5	.	once	TGTGCCAGTAGTCGGGGGACGGCTGCCCCCCAGGCCCAGCATTTT	CASSRGTAAPQAQHF
TRBV10-3	TRBJ2-1	TRBD2	.	TGTGCCATCAGTGAGCTCGGCACGGCTAGCGGGGGTGAGCAGTTCTTC	CAISELGTASGGEQFF
TRBV6-6	TRBJ1-3	.	.	TGTGCCAGCAGCCGAGCGGGGTCTGGAAACACCATATATTTT	CASSRAGSGNTIYF
TRBV12-3/TRBV12-4	TRBJ2-7	.	.	TGTGCCAGCAGCCCGCTTGGAGCCTACGAGCAGTACTTC	CASSPLGAYEQYF
TRBV9	TRBJ2-3	.	.	TGTGCCAGCAGCACCACCGGGACACCAAGCACAGATACGCAGTATTTT	CASSTTGTPSTDTQYF
TRBV6-1	TRBJ2-4	.	.	TGTGCCAGCAGTGAATATCTCAAAAACATTCAGTACTTC	CASSEYLKNIQYF
TRBV19	TRBJ2-1	TRBD1	few	TGTGCCAGTAGTATGAGGGGACAGGGGGCTATTAGCTCCTACAATGAGCAGTTCTTC	CASSMRGQGAISSYNEQFF
TRBV6-5	TRBJ2-2	.	.	TGTGCCAGCAGTTACCTCCGGGGGGAGCTGTTTTTT	CASSYLRGELFF
TRBV5-1	TRBJ1-4	TRBD1	.	TGCGCCAGCAGCTTACCACAGGGGGATGAAAAACTGTTTTTT	CASSLPQGDEKLFF
TRBV2	TRBJ2-2	.	.	TGTGCCAGCAGCCAACAGGGATTAAGTGCCGGGGAGCTGTTTTTT	CASSQQGLSAGELFF
TRBV2	TRBJ2-5	TRBD2	.	TGTGCCACCTGTGGGTGGACTAGCGGGGGGGCCTACGGGACCCAGTACTTC	CATCGWTSGGAYGTQYF
TRBV9	TRBJ1-2	TRBD1	.	TGTGCCAGCAGCAAAGGGACAGGGATGGATAACTATGGCTACACCTTC	CASSKGTGMDNYGYTF
TRBV28	TRBJ1-2	.	once	TGTGCCAGCAGTTTCGAACCGCCCCTAAGCTACACCTTC	CASSFEPPLSYTF
TRBV5-1	TRBJ1-1	.	.	TGCGCCAGCAGCTTCCAGGGATCGATGGTCGCTGAAGCTTTCTTT	CASSFQGSMVAEAFF
TRBV2	TRBJ1-1	TRBD1	.	TGTGCCAGCAATGTCAGGGGGCTGGACACTGAAGCTTTCTTT	CASNVRGLDTEAFF
TRBV5-1	TRBJ2-2	.	.	TGCGCCACCCATTCAGGGCCGAACACCGGGGAGCTGTTTTTT	CATHSGPNTGELFF
TRBV2	TRBJ1-2	TRBD1	.	TGTGCCAGCAGGGACTCGGGACAGAGCTATGGCTACACCTTC	CASRDSGQSYGYTF